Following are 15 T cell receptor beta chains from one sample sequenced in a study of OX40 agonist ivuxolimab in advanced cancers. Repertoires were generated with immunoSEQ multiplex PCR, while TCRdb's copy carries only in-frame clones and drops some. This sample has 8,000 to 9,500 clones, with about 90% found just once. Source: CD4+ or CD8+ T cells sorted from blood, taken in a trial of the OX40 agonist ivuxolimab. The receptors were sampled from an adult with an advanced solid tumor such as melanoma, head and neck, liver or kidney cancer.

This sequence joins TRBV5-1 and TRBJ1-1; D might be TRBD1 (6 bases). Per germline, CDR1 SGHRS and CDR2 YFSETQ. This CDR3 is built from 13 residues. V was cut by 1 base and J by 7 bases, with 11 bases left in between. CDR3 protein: CASSLIGGYEAFF. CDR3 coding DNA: TGCGCCAGCAGCTTGATAGGGGGGTATGAAGCTTTCTTT.

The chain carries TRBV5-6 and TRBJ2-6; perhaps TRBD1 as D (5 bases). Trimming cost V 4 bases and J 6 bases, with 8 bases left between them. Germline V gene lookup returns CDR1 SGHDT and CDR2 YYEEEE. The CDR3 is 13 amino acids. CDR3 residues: CASSVGAANVLTF. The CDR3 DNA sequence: TGTGCCAGCAGCGTAGGGGCGGCCAACGTCCTGACTTTC.

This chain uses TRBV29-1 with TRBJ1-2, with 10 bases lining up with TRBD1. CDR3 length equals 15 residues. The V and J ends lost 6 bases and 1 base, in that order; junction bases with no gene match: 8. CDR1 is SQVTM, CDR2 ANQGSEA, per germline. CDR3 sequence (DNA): TGCAGCGTATCCGGGACAGGGGAATTTAACTATGGCTACACCTTC. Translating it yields CSVSGTGEFNYGYTF.

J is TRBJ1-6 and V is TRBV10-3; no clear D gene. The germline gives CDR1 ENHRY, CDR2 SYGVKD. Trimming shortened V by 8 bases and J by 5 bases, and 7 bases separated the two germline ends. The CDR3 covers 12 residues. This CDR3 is CAIGIDNSPLHF. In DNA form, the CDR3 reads TGTGCCATCGGGATCGATAATTCACCCCTCCACTTT.

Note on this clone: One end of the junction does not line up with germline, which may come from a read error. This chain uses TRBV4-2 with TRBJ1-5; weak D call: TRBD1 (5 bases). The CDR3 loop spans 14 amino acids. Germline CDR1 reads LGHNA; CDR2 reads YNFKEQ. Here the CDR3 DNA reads TGTGCCAGCAGCCAAGATGGAACAGGTCAGGCCCAGCATTTT. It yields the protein CASSQDGTGQAQHF.

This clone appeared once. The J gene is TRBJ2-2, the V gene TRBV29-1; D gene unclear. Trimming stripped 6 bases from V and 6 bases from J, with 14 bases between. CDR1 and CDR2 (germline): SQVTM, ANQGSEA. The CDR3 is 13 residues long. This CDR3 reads CSVKNGGAGELFF. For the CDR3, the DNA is TGCAGCGTCAAAAACGGTGGCGCCGGGGAGCTGTTTTTT.

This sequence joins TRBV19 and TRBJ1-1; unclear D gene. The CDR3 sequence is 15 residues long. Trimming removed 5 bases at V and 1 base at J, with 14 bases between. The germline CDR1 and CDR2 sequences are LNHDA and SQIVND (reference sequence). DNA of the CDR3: TGTGCCAGTAGTTCCTCAGACGGTGGGAACACTGAAGCTTTCTTT. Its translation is CASSSSDGGNTEAFF.

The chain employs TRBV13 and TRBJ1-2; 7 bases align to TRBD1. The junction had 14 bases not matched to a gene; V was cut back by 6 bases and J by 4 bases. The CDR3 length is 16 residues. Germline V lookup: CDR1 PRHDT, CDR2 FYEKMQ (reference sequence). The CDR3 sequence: CASSKVNLDRIYGYTF. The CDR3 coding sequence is TGTGCCAGCAGTAAGGTTAATTTGGACAGGATCTATGGCTACACCTTC.

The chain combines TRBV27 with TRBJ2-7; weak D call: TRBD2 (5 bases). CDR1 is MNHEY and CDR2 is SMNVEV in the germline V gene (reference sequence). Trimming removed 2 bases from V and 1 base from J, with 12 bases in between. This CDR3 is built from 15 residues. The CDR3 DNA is TGTGCCAGCAGTTTAGGGCAGACTAATTCCTACGAGCAGTACTTC. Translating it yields CASSLGQTNSYEQYF.

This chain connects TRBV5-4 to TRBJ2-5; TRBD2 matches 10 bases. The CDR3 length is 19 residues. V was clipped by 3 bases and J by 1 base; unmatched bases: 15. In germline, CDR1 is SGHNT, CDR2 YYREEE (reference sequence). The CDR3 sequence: CASSSGTARLAGLQETQYF. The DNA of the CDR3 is TGTGCCAGCAGCTCCGGGACAGCAAGACTAGCGGGCCTCCAAGAGACCCAGTACTTC.

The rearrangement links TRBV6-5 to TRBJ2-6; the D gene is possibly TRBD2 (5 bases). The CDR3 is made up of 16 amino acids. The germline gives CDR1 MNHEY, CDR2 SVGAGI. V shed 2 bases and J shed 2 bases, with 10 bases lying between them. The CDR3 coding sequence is TGTGCCAGCAGTTACCCCCCCGGGGCTGGGGCCAACGTCCTGACTTTC. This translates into CASSYPPGAGANVLTF.

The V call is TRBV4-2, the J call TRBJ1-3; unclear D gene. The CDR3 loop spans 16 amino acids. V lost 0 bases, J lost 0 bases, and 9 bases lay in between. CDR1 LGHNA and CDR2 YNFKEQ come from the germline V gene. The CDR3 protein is CASSQDRGISGNTIYF. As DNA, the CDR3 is TGTGCCAGCAGCCAAGATCGAGGGATCTCTGGAAACACCATATATTTT.

CDR3 loop: CASSQVGTSGRDNEQFF. The CDR3 DNA reads TGCGCCAGCAGCCAAGTGGGGACTAGCGGGAGGGACAATGAGCAGTTCTTC. The rearrangement joins TRBV4-3 to TRBJ2-1; TRBD2 agrees at 16 bases. CDR3 size: 17 residues. Germline trimming cut 1 base from V and 5 bases from J; bases unmatched to any gene: 2. Germline V gene data show CDR1 as LGHNA and CDR2 as YSLEER.

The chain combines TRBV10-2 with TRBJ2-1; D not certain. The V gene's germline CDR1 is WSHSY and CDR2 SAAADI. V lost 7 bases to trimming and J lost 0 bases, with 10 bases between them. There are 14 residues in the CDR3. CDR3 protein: CASTEISSYNEQFF. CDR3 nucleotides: TGCGCCAGCACCGAGATTAGCTCCTACAATGAGCAGTTCTTC.

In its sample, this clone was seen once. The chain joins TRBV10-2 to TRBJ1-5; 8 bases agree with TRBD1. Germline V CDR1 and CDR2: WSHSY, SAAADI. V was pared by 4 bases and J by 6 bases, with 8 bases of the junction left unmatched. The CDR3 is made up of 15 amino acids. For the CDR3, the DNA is TGCGCCAGCAGTGGACCCGGACAGGGCTTTCAGCCCCAGCATTTT. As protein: CASSGPGQGFQPQHF.